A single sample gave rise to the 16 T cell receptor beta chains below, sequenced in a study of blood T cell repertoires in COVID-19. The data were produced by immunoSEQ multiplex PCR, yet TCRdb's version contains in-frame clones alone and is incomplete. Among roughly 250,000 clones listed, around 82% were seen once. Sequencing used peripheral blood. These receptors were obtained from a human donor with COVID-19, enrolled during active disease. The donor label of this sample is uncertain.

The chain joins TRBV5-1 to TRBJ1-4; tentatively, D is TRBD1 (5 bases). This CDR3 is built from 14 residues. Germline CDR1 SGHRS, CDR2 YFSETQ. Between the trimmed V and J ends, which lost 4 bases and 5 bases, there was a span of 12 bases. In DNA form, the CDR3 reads TGCGCCAGCAGCGTGACAGCCCAGAATGAAAAACTGTTTTTT. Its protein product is CASSVTAQNEKLFF.

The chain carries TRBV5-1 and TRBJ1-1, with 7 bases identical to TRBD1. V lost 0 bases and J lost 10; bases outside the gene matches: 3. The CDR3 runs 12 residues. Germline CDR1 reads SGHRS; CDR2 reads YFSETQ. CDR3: CASSLESGGAFF. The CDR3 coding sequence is TGCGCCAGCAGCTTGGAGTCAGGGGGAGCTTTCTTT.

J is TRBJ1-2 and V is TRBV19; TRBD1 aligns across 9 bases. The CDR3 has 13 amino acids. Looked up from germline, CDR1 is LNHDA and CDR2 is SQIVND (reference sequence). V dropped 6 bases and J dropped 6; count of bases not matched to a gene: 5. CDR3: CASSGTGQNGYTF. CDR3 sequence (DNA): TGTGCCAGTAGCGGGACAGGGCAAAATGGCTACACCTTC.

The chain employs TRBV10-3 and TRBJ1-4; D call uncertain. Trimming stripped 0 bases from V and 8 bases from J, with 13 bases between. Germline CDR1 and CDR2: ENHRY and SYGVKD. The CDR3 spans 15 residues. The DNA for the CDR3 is TGTGCCATCAGTGAGTCGTACGGGAGCGGGGAAAAACTGTTTTTT. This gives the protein CAISESYGSGEKLFF.

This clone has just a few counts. In DNA form, the CDR3 reads TGTGCCTCAGGGGCGGTTTCAACCGCTTACGAGCAGTACTTC. It codes for CASGAVSTAYEQYF. V is TRBV2 and J is TRBJ2-7; possible D gene TRBD1, 6 bases. V lost 11 bases and J lost 4, with 21 bases in between. This CDR3 is built from 14 residues. The germline gives CDR1 SNHLY, CDR2 FYNNEI.

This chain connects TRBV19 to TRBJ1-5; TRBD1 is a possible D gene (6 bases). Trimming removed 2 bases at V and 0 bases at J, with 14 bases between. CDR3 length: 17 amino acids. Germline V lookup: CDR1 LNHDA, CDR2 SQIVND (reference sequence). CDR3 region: CASSIPTGSLSNQPQHF. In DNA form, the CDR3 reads TGTGCCAGTAGTATACCGACAGGCTCCCTTAGCAATCAGCCCCAGCATTTT.

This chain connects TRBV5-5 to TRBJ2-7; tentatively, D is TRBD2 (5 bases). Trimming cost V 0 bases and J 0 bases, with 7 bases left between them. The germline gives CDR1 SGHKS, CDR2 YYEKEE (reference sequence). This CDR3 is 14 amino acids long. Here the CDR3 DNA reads TGTGCCAGCAGCTTGGTGGGGAGCTCCTACGAGCAGTACTTC. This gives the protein CASSLVGSSYEQYF. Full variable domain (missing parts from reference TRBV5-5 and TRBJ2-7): DAGVTQSPTHLIKTRGQQVTLRCSPISGHKSVSWYQQVLGQGPQFIFQYYEKEERGRGNFPDRFSARQFPNYSSELNVNALLLGDSALYLCASSLVGSSYEQYFGPGTRLTVT.

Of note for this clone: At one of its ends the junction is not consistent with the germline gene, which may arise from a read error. The CDR3, as DNA: TGTGCCAGCAGTCAAGCCCTTGACAGGGCCGGAAATTCACCCCTCCACTTT. It specifies CASSQALDRAGNSPLHF. The chain is built from TRBV3-1 (or the pseudogene TRBV3-2) and TRBJ1-6, with 7 bases identical to TRBD1. Germline-derived CDR1 and CDR2 are LGHDT and YNNKEL (reference sequence). The CDR3 is 17 residues long.

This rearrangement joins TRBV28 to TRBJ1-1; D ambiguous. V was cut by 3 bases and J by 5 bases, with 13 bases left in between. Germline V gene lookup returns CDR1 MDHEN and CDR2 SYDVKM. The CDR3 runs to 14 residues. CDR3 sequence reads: CASSFLGGGTEAFF. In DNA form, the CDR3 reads TGTGCCAGCAGTTTTTTAGGAGGAGGTACTGAAGCTTTCTTT.

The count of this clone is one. CDR3 sequence (DNA): TGCGCCAGCAGCGTGAGGGGACAGTACTTGATGGGGGAGCTGTTTTTT. The encoded protein is CASSVRGQYLMGELFF. The rearrangement joins TRBV5-1 to TRBJ2-2, with TRBD1 matching 7 bases. This CDR3 spans 16 amino acids. CDR1 and CDR2 (germline): SGHRS, YFSETQ. V trimming: 4 bases; J trimming: 8 bases; junction bases outside the gene matches: 14.

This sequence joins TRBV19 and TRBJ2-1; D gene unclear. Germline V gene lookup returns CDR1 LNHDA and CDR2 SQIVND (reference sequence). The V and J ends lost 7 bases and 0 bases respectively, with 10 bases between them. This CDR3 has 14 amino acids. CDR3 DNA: TGTGCCAGTAAAGACACTTTCTCCTACAATGAGCAGTTCTTC. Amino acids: CASKDTFSYNEQFF.

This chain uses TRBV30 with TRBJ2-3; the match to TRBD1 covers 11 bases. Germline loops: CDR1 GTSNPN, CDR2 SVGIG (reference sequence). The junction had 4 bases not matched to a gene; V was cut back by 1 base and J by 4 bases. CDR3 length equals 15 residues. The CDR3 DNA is TGTGCCTGGAGTGACCGGGACAGGGGGGCAGATACGCAGTATTTT. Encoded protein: CAWSDRDRGADTQYF.

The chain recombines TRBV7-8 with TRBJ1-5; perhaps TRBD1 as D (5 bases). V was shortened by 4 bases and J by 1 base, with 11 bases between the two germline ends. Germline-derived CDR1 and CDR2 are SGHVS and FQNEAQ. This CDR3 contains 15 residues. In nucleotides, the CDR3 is TGTGCCAGCAGCTCCCGGGACTGGAGCAATCAGCCCCAGCATTTT. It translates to CASSSRDWSNQPQHF.

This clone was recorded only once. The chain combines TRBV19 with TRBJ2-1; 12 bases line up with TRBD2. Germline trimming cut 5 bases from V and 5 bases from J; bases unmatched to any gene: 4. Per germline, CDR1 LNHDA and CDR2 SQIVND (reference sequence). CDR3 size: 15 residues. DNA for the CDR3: TGTGCCAGTAGTCAGACTAGCGGGGGAGACAATGAGCAGTTCTTC. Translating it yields CASSQTSGGDNEQFF.

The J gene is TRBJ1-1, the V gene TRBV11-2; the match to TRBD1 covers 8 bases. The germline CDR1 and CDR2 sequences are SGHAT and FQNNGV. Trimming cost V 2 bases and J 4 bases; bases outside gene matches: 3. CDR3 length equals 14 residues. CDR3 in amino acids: CASSLRQGITEAFF. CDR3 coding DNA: TGTGCCAGCAGCTTAAGACAGGGGATCACTGAAGCTTTCTTT.

The CDR3 DNA reads as TGTGCCAGCAGCAAAGACGGGGCAGGGGGTTCGAGCTCCTACAATGAGCAGTTCTTC. It specifies CASSKDGAGGSSSYNEQFF. This chain uses TRBV21-1 with TRBJ2-1; the table's TRBD1 call for D was not verified on the DNA. TRBV21-1 is a known pseudogene. The CDR3 length is 19 residues.